The entry that follows covers one T cell receptor beta chain sequence. This entry belongs to a study of T cells expressing NK-cell markers. Background on the study: Seropositivity for HCMV was found in seven of the eight sequenced donors, with one seronegative.

The CDR3 is 14 residues long. Germline-derived CDR1 and CDR2 are MGHDK and SYGVNS. Scientists made TCR beta cDNA using 5'RACE template switching with UMIs. TCRdb re-called the 5' RACE reads; one entry per CDR3 protein, DNA not given. The repertoire table contains 250,000 to 300,000 distinct CDR3 sequences. The sequencing input was blood T cells: a sorted CD56 or NKG2C T cell subset, CD4+ or CD8+ T cells, or bulk PBMC T cells (not recorded which). The receptor comes from a man between 18 and 29 years old in good health. The chain joins TRBV25-1 to TRBJ1-4. The CDR3 is CASSATTFNEKLFF.